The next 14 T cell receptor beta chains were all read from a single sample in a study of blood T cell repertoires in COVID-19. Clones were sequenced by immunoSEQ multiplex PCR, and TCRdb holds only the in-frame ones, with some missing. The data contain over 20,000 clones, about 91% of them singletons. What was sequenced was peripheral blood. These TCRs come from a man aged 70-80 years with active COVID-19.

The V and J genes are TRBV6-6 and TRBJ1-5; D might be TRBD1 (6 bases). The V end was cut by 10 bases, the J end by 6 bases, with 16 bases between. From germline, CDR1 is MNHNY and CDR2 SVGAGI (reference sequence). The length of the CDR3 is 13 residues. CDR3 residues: CATSRGAGQPQHF. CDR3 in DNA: TGTGCCACTTCACGGGGGGCGGGTCAGCCCCAGCATTTT.

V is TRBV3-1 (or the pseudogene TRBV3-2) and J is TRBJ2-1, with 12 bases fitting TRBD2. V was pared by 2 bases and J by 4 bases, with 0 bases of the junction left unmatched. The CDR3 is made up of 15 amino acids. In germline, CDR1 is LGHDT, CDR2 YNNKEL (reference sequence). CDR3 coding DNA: TGTGCCAGCAGCCAACTAGCGGGGGGGTACAATGAGCAGTTCTTC. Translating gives CASSQLAGGYNEQFF.

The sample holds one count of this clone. The CDR3: CASSPQGNTEAFF. CDR3 bases: TGTGCCAGTAGTCCCCAGGGGAACACTGAAGCTTTCTTT. The V and J genes are TRBV19 and TRBJ1-1; a weak D match, TRBD1 (5 bases). Between the trimmed V and J ends, which lost 5 bases and 1 base, there was a span of 8 bases. Per the germline V gene, CDR1 is LNHDA and CDR2 is SQIVND (reference sequence). This CDR3 comprises 13 residues.

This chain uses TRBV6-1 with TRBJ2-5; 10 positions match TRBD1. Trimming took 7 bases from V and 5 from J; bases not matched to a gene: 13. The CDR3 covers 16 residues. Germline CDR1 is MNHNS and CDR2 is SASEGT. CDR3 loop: CASTQARTGGWETQYF. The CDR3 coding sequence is TGTGCCAGCACTCAAGCCCGGACAGGGGGGTGGGAGACCCAGTACTTC.

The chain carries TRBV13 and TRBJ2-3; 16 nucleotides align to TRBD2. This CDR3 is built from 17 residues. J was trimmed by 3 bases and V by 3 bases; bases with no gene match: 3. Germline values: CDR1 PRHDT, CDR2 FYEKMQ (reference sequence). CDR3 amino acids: CASSFGTSGRETDTQYF. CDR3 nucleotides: TGTGCCAGCAGCTTCGGGACTAGCGGGAGGGAAACAGATACGCAGTATTTT.

The CDR3 region has the DNA TGTGCCAGCAGTCTTTTTGAGGGGACAGGGGGCTCTCAGGGAGCTTTCTTT. Protein product: CASSLFEGTGGSQGAFF. The chain couples TRBV2 to TRBJ1-1, with 12 bases that match TRBD1. This CDR3 comprises 17 residues. V trimming: 5 bases; J trimming: 10 bases; junction bases outside the gene matches: 17. Germline CDR1 and CDR2: SNHLY and FYNNEI.

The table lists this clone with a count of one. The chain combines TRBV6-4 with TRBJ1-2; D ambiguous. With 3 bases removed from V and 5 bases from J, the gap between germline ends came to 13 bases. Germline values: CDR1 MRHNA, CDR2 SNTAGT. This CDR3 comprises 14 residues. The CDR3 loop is CASSEDSLGYGYTF. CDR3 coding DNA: TGTGCCAGCAGTGAGGACTCTCTAGGGTATGGCTACACCTTC.

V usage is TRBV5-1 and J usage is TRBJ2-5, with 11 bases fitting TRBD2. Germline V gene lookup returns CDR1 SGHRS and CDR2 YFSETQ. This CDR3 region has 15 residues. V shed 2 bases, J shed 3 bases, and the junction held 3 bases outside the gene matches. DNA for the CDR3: TGCGCCAGCAGCTTTAGCGGGAGGGCCGAAGAGACCCAGTACTTC. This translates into CASSFSGRAEETQYF.

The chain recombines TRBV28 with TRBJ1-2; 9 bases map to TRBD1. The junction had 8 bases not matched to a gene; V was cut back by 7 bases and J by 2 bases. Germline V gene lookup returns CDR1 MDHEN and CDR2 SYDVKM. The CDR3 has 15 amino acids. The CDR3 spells CASTPRDRVNYGYTF. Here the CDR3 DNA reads TGTGCCAGCACCCCCCGGGACAGGGTAAACTATGGCTACACCTTC.

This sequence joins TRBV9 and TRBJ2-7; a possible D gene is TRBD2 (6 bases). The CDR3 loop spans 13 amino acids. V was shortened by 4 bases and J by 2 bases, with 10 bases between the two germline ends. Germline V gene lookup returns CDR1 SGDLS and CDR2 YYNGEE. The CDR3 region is CASSTSTPYEQYF. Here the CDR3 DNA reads TGTGCCAGCAGCACTAGCACACCCTACGAGCAGTACTTC.

CDR3 in amino acids: CASSPRLAGDGTDTQYF. The CDR3 DNA follows: TGTGCCAGCAGCCCCCGACTAGCGGGAGATGGGACAGATACGCAGTATTTT. The chain recombines TRBV3-1 (or the pseudogene TRBV3-2) with TRBJ2-3; 12 bases are shared with TRBD2. Germline CDR1 LGHDT, CDR2 YNNKEL (reference sequence). Unmatched junction bases numbered 8, after V lost 4 bases and J lost 3 bases. This CDR3 is 17 amino acids long.

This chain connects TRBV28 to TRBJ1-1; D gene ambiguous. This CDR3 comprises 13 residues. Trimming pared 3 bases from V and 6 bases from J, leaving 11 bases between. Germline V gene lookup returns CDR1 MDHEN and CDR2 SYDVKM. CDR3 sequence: CASSFSVDSEAFF. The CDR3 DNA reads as TGTGCCAGCAGTTTCTCAGTTGACTCTGAAGCTTTCTTT.

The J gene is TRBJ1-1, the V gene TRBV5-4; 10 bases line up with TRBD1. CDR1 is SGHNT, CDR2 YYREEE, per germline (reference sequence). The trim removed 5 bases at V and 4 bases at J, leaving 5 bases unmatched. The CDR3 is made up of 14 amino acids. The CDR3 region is CASRLRDRGTEAFF. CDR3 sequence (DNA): TGTGCCAGCAGGCTAAGGGACAGGGGCACTGAAGCTTTCTTT.

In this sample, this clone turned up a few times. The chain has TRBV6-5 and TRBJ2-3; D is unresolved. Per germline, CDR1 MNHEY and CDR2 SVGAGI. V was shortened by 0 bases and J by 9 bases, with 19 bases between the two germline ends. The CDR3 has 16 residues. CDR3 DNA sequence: TGTGCCAGCAGTTACTCGACTTCCAGAGCGTCAGTAACGCAGTATTTT. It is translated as CASSYSTSRASVTQYF.